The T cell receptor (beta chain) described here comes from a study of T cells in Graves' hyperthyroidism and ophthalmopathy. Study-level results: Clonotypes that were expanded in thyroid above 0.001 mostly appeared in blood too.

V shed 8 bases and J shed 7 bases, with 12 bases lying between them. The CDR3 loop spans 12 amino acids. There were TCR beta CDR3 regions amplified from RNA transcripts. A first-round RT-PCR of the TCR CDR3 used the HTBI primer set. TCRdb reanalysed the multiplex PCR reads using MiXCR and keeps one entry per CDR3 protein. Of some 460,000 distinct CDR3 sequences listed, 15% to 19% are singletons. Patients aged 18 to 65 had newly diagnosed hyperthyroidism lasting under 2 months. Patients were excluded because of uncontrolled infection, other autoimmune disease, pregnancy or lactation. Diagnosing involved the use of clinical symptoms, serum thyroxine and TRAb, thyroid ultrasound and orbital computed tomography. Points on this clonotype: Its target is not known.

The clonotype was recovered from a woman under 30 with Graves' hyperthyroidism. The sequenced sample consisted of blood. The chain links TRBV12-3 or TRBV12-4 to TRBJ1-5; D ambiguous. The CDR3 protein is CASGERAQPQHF. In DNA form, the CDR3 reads TGTGCCAGCGGCGAGAGGGCCCAGCCCCAGCATTTT.